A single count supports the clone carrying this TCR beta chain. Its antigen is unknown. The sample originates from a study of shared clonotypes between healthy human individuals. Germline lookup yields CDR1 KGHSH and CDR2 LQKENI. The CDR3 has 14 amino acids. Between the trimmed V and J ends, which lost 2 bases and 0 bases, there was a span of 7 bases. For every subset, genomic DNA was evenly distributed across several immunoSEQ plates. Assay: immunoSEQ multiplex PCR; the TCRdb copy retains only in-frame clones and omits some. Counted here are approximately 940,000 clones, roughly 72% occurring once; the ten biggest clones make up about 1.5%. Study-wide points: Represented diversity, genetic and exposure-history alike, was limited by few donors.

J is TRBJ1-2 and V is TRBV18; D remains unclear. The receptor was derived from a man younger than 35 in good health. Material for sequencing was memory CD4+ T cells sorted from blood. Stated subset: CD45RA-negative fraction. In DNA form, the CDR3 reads TGTGCCAGCTCACCAACCGGGACTAACTATGGCTACACCTTC. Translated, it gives CASSPTGTNYGYTF.